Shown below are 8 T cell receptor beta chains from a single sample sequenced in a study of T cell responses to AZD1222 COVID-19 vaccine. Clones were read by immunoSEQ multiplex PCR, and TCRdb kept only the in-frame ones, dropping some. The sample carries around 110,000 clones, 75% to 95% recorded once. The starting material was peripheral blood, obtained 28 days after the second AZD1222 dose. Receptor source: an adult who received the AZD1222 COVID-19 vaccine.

This chain's CDR3 is CATSRERGPYEQYF. The CDR3 bases are TGTGCCACCAGCAGAGAGAGGGGGCCCTACGAGCAGTACTTC. The genes are TRBV15 and TRBJ2-7; TRBD1 aligns across 7 bases. In germline, CDR1 is LNHNV, CDR2 YYDKDF (reference sequence). V shed 0 bases and J 2 bases; nucleotides not matched to a gene: 1. The CDR3 runs 14 residues.

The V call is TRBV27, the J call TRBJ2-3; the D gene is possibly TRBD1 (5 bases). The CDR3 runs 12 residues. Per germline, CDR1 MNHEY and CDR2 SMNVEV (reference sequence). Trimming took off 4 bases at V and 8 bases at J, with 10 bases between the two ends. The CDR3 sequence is CASSWGPGTQYF. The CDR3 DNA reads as TGTGCCAGCAGTTGGGGCCCTGGTACGCAGTATTTT.

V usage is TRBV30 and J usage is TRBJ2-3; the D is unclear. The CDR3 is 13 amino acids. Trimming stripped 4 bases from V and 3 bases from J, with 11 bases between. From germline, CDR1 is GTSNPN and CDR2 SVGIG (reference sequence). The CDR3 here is CAWIGLGTDTQYF. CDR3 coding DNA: TGTGCCTGGATCGGGTTAGGGACAGATACGCAGTATTTT. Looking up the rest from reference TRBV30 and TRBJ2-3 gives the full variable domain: SQTIHQWPATLVQPVGSPLSLECTVEGTSNPNLYWYRQAAGRGLQLLFYSVGIGQISSEVPQNLSASRPQDRQFILSSKKLLLSDSGFYLCAWIGLGTDTQYFGPGTRLTVL.

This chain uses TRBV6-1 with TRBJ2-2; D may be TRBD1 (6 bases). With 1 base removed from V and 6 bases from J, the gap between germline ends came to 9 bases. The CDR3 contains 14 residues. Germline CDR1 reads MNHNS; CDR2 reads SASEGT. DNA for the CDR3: TGTGCCAGCAGTGAAGACAGGGCCCCCGGGGAGCTGTTTTTT. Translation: CASSEDRAPGELFF.

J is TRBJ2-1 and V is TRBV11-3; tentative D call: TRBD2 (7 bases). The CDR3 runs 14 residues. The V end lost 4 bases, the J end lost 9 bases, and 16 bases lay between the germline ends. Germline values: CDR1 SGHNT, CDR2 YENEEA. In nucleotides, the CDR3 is TGTGCCAGCAGCTATAGTGCGGGGGCGGGTGAGCAGTTCTTC. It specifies CASSYSAGAGEQFF.

CDR3 region: CASSVGTGASYEQYF. The CDR3 nucleotides are TGTGCCAGCAGCGTTGGGACAGGGGCGTCCTACGAGCAGTACTTC. The rearrangement links TRBV9 to TRBJ2-7, with 10 bases fitting TRBD1. This CDR3 contains 15 residues. The germline V gene encodes CDR1 SGDLS and CDR2 YYNGEE. Trimming removed 2 bases from V and 1 base from J; junction bases left unmatched: 3.

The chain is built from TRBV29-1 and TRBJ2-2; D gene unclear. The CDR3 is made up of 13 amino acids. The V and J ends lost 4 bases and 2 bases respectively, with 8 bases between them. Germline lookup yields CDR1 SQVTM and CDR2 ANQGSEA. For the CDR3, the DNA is TGCAGCGTTGTTACAGCCAACACCGGGGAGCTGTTTTTT. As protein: CSVVTANTGELFF.

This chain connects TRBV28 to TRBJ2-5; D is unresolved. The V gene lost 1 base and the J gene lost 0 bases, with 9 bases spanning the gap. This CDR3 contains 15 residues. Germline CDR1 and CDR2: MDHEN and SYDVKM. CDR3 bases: TGTGCCAGCAGTTTATACGGCTCGTACCAAGAGACCCAGTACTTC. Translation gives CASSLYGSYQETQYF.